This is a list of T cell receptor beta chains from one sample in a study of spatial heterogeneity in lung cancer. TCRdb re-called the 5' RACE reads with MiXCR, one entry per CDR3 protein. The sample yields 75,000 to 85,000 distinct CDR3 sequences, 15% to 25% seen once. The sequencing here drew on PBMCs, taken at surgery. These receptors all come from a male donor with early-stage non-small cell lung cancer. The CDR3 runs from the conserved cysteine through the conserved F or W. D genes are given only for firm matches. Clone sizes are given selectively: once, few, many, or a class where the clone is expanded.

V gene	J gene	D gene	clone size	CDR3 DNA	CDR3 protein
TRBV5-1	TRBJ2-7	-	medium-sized	TGCGCCAGCAGCTTGGAAGCGGGTGGTTCCTACGAGCAGTACTTC	CASSLEAGGSYEQYF
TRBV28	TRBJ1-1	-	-	TGTGCCAGCAGTTTTGTACAGGGTAAAAGGAACGCTGAAGCTTTCTTT	CASSFVQGKRNAEAFF
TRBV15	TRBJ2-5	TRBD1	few	TGTGCCACCAGCATGGGACAGGGGAACCAAGAGACCCAGTACTTC	CATSMGQGNQETQYF
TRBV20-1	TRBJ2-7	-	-	TGCAGTGCTCATCCTCCCGGCGCGGATTTTTACGAGCAGTACTTC	CSAHPPGADFYEQYF
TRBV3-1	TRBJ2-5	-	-	TGTGCCAGCAGCCCGCGTCGGGGGTCGGAAGAGACCCAGTACTTC	CASSPRRGSEETQYF
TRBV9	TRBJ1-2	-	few	TGTGCCAGCAGCGTAGTAGAGAGATATGGCTACACCTTC	CASSVVERYGYTF
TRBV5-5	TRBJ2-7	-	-	TGTGCCAGCAGCCTTGGGGACGGTTTGGACGAGCAGTACTTC	CASSLGDGLDEQYF
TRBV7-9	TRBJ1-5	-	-	TGTGCCAGCGGAACGACGGGGGCTGGCAATCAGCCCCAGCATTTT	CASGTTGAGNQPQHF
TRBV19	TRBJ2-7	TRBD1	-	TGTGCCAGTAGTATGACAGGGGACTCCTACGAGCAGTACTTC	CASSMTGDSYEQYF
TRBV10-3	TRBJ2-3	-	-	TGTGCCATCAATCCGGAAAGCACAGATACGCAGTATTTT	CAINPESTDTQYF
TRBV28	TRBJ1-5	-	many	TGTGCCAGCAGTTTAAGGGGAGATCAGCCCCAGCATTTT	CASSLRGDQPQHF
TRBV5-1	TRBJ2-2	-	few	TGCGCCAGCGTGATGTCCGGGGAGCTGTTTTTT	CASVMSGELFF
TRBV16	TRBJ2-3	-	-	TGTGCCAGCAGCCAAGAGATAGCTGGCACAGATACGCAGTATTTT	CASSQEIAGTDTQYF
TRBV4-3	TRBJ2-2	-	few	TGCGCCAGCAGCTTCAACCACGGCGGGGAGCTGTTTTTT	CASSFNHGGELFF
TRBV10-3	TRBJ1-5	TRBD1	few	TGTGCCATCAGCGGACAGGGGAGCAATCAGCCCCAGCATTTT	CAISGQGSNQPQHF
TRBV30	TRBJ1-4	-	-	TGTGCCTGGGAGTATAATGAAAAACTGTTTTTT	CAWEYNEKLFF
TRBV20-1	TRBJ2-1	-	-	TGCAGTTCCAATGAGCAGTTCTTC	CSSNEQFF
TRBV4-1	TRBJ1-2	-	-	TGCGCCAGCAGCCAAGATTCAGAGCTTGGCTACACCTTC	CASSQDSELGYTF
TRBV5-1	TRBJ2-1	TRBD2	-	TGCGCCAGCAGCTTGGAGACTAGCGCCTACAATGAGCAGTTCTTC	CASSLETSAYNEQFF
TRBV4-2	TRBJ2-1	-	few	TGTGCCAGCAGCCAAGATAGTGGGGACGGGGCGCAGTTCTTC	CASSQDSGDGAQFF